Described below is a single T cell receptor (beta chain) sequence and its context. Its target is unknown. The data are from a study of cytomegalovirus exposure and HLA in healthy donors. The PCR made use of 60 Vbeta and 13 Jbeta primers. Only in-frame clones appear in the TCRdb table, and some are missing; sequencing was by immunoSEQ multiplex PCR. The sample gives 130,000 or so clones, roughly 70% of which show up once; around 2.1% is in the top ten. Trimming removed 1 base at V and 8 bases at J, with 14 bases between. From germline, CDR1 is SGHVS and CDR2 FQNEAQ. CDR3 length: 14 amino acids. Samples came from healthy bone marrow donors. Study-wide findings and caveats: One variant, a missense change in DCLRE1C, was linked in a later analysis to TCR beta V- and J-gene trimming.

The clonotype originates from a woman in her forties in good health and CMV-seropositive. Sequenced material: PBMCs. The rearrangement uses TRBV7-8 and TRBJ2-5; a possible D gene is TRBD2 (6 bases). CDR3 sequence reads: CASSLESGVETQYF. The CDR3 DNA sequence: TGTGCCAGCAGCTTAGAGTCGGGGGTCGAAACCCAGTACTTC.